This section outlines one TCR beta chain sequence together with its context. The repertoire was sequenced with immunoSEQ multiplex PCR; TCRdb's copy has only in-frame clones and lacks some. The sample records some 130,000 clones, approximately 80% being singletons. The germline V gene has CDR1 SQVTM and CDR2 ANQGSEA. V dropped 3 bases and J dropped 1 base, with 9 bases sitting between them. This CDR3 has 13 amino acids. The data were obtained in a study of T cell responses to AZD1222 COVID-19 vaccine. The receptor's source is an adult in good health. The sequenced sample was peripheral blood, obtained on day 0 of AZD1222 vaccination. This sequence joins TRBV29-1 and TRBJ1-1, with a weak D call TRBD1 (5 bases). The CDR3 spells CSVEVQGNTEAFF. CDR3 in DNA: TGCAGCGTTGAGGTGCAGGGGAACACTGAAGCTTTCTTT.